This T cell receptor beta chain comes out of a study of OX40 agonist ivuxolimab in advanced cancers. In its sample, this clone was seen a few times. The protocol was immunoSEQ multiplex PCR, while the TCRdb copy is restricted to in-frame clones and leaves out a portion. Here the sample spans 60,000 to 85,000 clones, 85% to 90% being singletons. V was shortened by 2 bases and J by 4 bases, with 8 bases between the two germline ends. CDR3 size: 13 residues. The germline V gene has CDR1 SGHTA and CDR2 FQGTGA. A history of autoimmune disease or systemic immunosuppression excluded patients. Blood got drawn at baseline, again on cycle 4 day 1, and then on cycle 7 day 1.

The specimen was CD4+ or CD8+ T cells sorted from blood, collected in a trial of the OX40 agonist ivuxolimab. The chain couples TRBV7-3 to TRBJ2-5, with unresolved D. The clonotype was recovered from an adult with an advanced solid tumor such as melanoma, head and neck, liver or kidney cancer. The CDR3 DNA reads TGTGCCAGCAGCTTAGTGGGAACAGAGACCCAGTACTTC. Translation: CASSLVGTETQYF.